In this sample, the clone carrying this TCR beta chain turned up many times. What it recognizes is unknown. The data are from a study of identical twins. Study conclusions and caveats: Cord blood beta clonotypes present at high abundance carried fewer insertions; no such pattern appeared in memory repertoires. Because invariant MAIT and iNKT cells could be present, zero-insertion analyses could be partly confounded. Researchers reported weaker excess twin sharing in beta out-of-frame sequences.

The trim removed 4 bases at V and 1 base at J, leaving 10 bases unmatched. In germline, CDR1 is SGHVS, CDR2 FQNEAQ. The CDR3 consists of 16 residues. One entry per CDR3 protein, called by TCRdb with MiXCR from the 5' RACE reads. The repertoire holds fewer than 250,000 distinct CDR3 sequences, with about 7% as singletons. This same sample was also part of a study on yellow fever vaccine responses in identical twins. This second study notes: It has been reported that, in twins, the vaccine T cell response seemed partly convergent and partly personalized.

The chain carries TRBV7-8 and TRBJ2-7; TRBD2 matches 7 bases. Sequenced sample: memory (CD45RO+) T cells sorted from blood. This TCR came from a young woman in good health. CDR3 amino acids: CASSSIREGLSYEQYF. The DNA of the CDR3 is TGTGCCAGCAGCTCGATCAGGGAGGGATTATCCTACGAGCAGTACTTC.